This entry lists 26 T cell receptor beta chains sequenced from one sample in a study of siplizumab effects on memory and regulatory T cells. Produced via immunoSEQ multiplex PCR; TCRdb's table is partial and in-frame only. Of about 50,000 clones in the sample, more than 85% were seen once. The sample consisted of naive CD8+ T cells sorted from blood. The source of these receptors is a human donor in good health.

This clone was observed once. The rearrangement uses TRBV4-1 and TRBJ2-7; TRBD1 matches 10 bases. With 5 bases clipped from V and 4 bases from J, the junction kept 8 bases outside the gene matches. Per germline, CDR1 MGHRA and CDR2 YSYEKL. The CDR3 is made up of 15 amino acids. The CDR3 DNA reads as TGCGCCAGCAGCTCCGAGGGACAGGGGTTTTACGAGCAGTACTTC. This encodes CASSSEGQGFYEQYF.

This chain joins TRBV7-9 and TRBJ1-5; TRBD1 matches at 8 bases. The CDR3 loop spans 15 amino acids. Trimming cost V 4 bases and J 1 base; bases outside gene matches: 3. The germline gives CDR1 SEHNR, CDR2 FQNEAQ (reference sequence). This chain's CDR3 is CASSSGQASNQPQHF. The CDR3 DNA reads TGTGCCAGCAGCTCGGGACAGGCAAGCAATCAGCCCCAGCATTTT.

The V and J genes are TRBV10-1 and TRBJ2-7; the D gene is possibly TRBD2 (6 bases). V was pared by 0 bases and J by 2 bases, with 14 bases between. This CDR3 contains 16 residues. Germline V lookup: CDR1 WNHNN, CDR2 SYGVQD (reference sequence). The CDR3: CASSESVVSGTYEQYF. For the CDR3, the DNA is TGCGCCAGCAGTGAGTCGGTGGTTAGCGGAACCTACGAGCAGTACTTC.

This sequence joins TRBV19 and TRBJ2-2; D remains ambiguous. V was clipped by 5 bases and J by 0 bases, with 7 bases between them. The germline gives CDR1 LNHDA, CDR2 SQIVND (reference sequence). The CDR3 has 14 residues. CDR3 DNA: TGTGCCAGTAGTGGCATATCGAACACCGGGGAGCTGTTTTTT. Its protein is CASSGISNTGELFF.

The chain recombines TRBV6-4 with TRBJ2-5; D gene unclear. The DNA end is more similar to TRBJ2-7, so the J call may be wrong. Looked up from germline, CDR1 is MRHNA and CDR2 is SNTAGT. CDR3 size: 15 residues. CDR3 sequence reads: CASSESGFDPYEQYF. For the CDR3, the DNA is TGTGCCAGCAGTGAATCAGGCTTTGATCCCTACGAGCAGTACTTC.

This clone was observed a handful of times. This sequence joins TRBV19 and TRBJ1-1, with a tentative D call TRBD1 (5 bases). This CDR3 spans 11 amino acids. V lost 7 bases, J lost 7 bases, and 10 bases lay in between. CDR1 is LNHDA and CDR2 is SQIVND in the germline V gene (reference sequence). CDR3 nucleotide sequence: TGTGCCAGTAACTCGGGGGTTGAAGCTTTCTTT. This codes for CASNSGVEAFF.

The chain couples TRBV2 to TRBJ1-1, with a possible D match to TRBD1 (6 bases). CDR3 length equals 14 residues. Trimming took 3 bases from V and 1 from J, leaving 9 bases between them. The germline CDR1 and CDR2 sequences are SNHLY and FYNNEI. In DNA form, the CDR3 reads TGTGCCAGCAGTGATGACAGGACGAACACTGAAGCTTTCTTT. Amino acid sequence: CASSDDRTNTEAFF. The full variable domain, its missing parts supplied by reference TRBV2 and TRBJ1-1, is EPEVTQTPSHQVTQMGQEVILRCVPISNHLYFYWYRQILGQKVEFLVSFYNNEISEKSEIFDDQFSVERPDGSNFTLKIRSTKLEDSAMYFCASSDDRTNTEAFFGQGTRLTVV.

The chain employs TRBV20-1 and TRBJ1-6; no clear D gene. Germline V CDR1 and CDR2: DFQATT, SNEGSKA (reference sequence). The CDR3 length is 11 residues. Trimming left V 8 bases short and J 6 bases short, with 8 bases between. The CDR3 sequence is CSSTRNSPLHF. The DNA for the CDR3 is TGCAGTTCCACACGTAATTCACCCCTCCACTTT.

The rearrangement joins TRBV19 to TRBJ1-2; possibly TRBD1 for D (5 bases). The CDR3 has 14 residues. Trimming cost V 5 bases and J 3 bases, with 13 bases left between them. Germline V gene data show CDR1 as LNHDA and CDR2 as SQIVND (reference sequence). The CDR3 DNA follows: TGTGCCAGTAGTCCCGCGGGGCGCCACTATGGCTACACCTTC. This sequence encodes CASSPAGRHYGYTF.

This chain connects TRBV6-5 to TRBJ2-7; D is perhaps TRBD2 (6 bases). V was clipped by 0 bases and J by 2 bases, with 11 bases between them. The germline gives CDR1 MNHEY, CDR2 SVGAGI. This CDR3 is 15 amino acids long. CDR3: CASSYSGGATYEQYF. As DNA, the CDR3 is TGTGCCAGCAGTTACTCTGGCGGGGCTACCTACGAGCAGTACTTC.

Here the CDR3 DNA reads TGTGCCAGCACCTCTTCTGGGGCCAACGTCCTGACTTTC. Protein product: CASTSSGANVLTF. The V call is TRBV27, the J call TRBJ2-6; D gene unclear. V was clipped by 7 bases and J by 1 base, with 5 bases between them. In germline, CDR1 is MNHEY, CDR2 SMNVEV (reference sequence). This CDR3 is 13 amino acids long.

The rearrangement links TRBV27 to TRBJ1-2, with 7 bases matching TRBD1. Trimming took 6 bases from V and 4 from J; bases not matched to a gene: 11. The CDR3 covers 15 residues. Germline CDR1 is MNHEY and CDR2 is SMNVEV (reference sequence). The CDR3 is CASSPGGGTAYGYTF. CDR3 sequence (DNA): TGTGCCAGCAGCCCTGGGGGCGGGACAGCCTATGGCTACACCTTC.

This clone was observed a handful of times. The chain joins TRBV7-6 to TRBJ1-2; no reliable D call. The CDR3 sequence is 13 residues long. Per germline, CDR1 SGHVS and CDR2 FNYEAQ. Deletions cut 4 bases from V and 8 bases from J, with 14 bases between. CDR3 in DNA: TGTGCCAGCAGCTCCTCCGCGACGGAGGGCTACACCTTC. This sequence encodes CASSSSATEGYTF.

The genes are TRBV5-4 and TRBJ2-1; tentative D call: TRBD2 (7 bases). The ends were cut back, 1 base at V and 8 bases at J, with 10 bases in the middle. Germline V lookup: CDR1 SGHNT, CDR2 YYREEE (reference sequence). This CDR3 contains 13 residues. The chain's CDR3 is CASSLTGRDEQFF. CDR3 coding DNA: TGTGCCAGCAGCTTGACAGGGAGGGATGAGCAGTTCTTC.

This clone was recorded only once. The chain links TRBV4-1 to TRBJ2-5, with TRBD2 matching 8 bases. The CDR3 spans 16 residues. Germline CDR1 reads MGHRA; CDR2 reads YSYEKL. J lost 0 bases, V lost 0 bases, and 3 bases had no gene match. CDR3 bases: TGCGCCAGCAGCCAAGACACTAGCGGATACCAAGAGACCCAGTACTTC. It codes for CASSQDTSGYQETQYF.

The genes are TRBV5-4 and TRBJ2-7; 7 positions match TRBD2. Germline V CDR1 and CDR2: SGHNT, YYREEE (reference sequence). With 2 bases clipped from V and 5 bases from J, the junction kept 7 bases outside the gene matches. The CDR3 extends over 14 amino acids. In DNA, the CDR3 is TGTGCCAGCAGCTTAATAGCGGGTCAAAACGAGCAGTACTTC. It specifies CASSLIAGQNEQYF.

In its sample, this clone was seen a few times. The chain combines TRBV19 with TRBJ2-7; 8 bases match TRBD1. The germline V gene has CDR1 LNHDA and CDR2 SQIVND (reference sequence). The CDR3 covers 13 residues. V was pared by 3 bases and J by 3 bases, with 1 base of the junction left unmatched. The chain's CDR3 is CASSIGTGYEQYF. CDR3 DNA sequence: TGTGCCAGTAGTATTGGGACAGGCTACGAGCAGTACTTC.

The chain joins TRBV4-1 to TRBJ2-3; the D call may be TRBD1 or TRBD2 (5 bases each). Trimming pared 7 bases from V and 1 base from J, leaving 9 bases between. The germline V gene has CDR1 MGHRA and CDR2 YSYEKL. The CDR3 has 13 residues. For the CDR3, the DNA is TGCGCCAGCATGGGGGTAGGCACAGATACGCAGTATTTT. Translation: CASMGVGTDTQYF.

The chain has TRBV28 and TRBJ1-5; a weak D match, TRBD1 (5 bases). Germline V gives CDR1 MDHEN, CDR2 SYDVKM. V was trimmed by 3 bases and J by 4 bases, leaving 10 bases between them. The CDR3 sequence is 14 residues long. This CDR3 is CASSLLWGNQPQHF. The CDR3 DNA follows: TGTGCCAGCAGTTTGTTATGGGGGAATCAGCCCCAGCATTTT. The whole variable domain, filled in from reference TRBV28 and TRBJ1-5, reads DVKVTQSSRYLVKRTGEKVFLECVQDMDHENMFWYRQDPGLGLRLIYFSYDVKMKEKGDIPEGYSVSREKKERFSLILESASTNQTSMYLCASSLLWGNQPQHFGDGTRLSIL.

This chain links TRBV4-2 with TRBJ2-2; TRBD2 aligns across 10 bases. V dropped 0 bases and J dropped 4; count of bases not matched to a gene: 2. The germline V gene encodes CDR1 LGHNA and CDR2 YNFKEQ. CDR3 length equals 16 residues. This chain's CDR3 is CASSQDVAGGTGELFF. The DNA for the CDR3 is TGTGCCAGCAGCCAAGACGTAGCGGGAGGCACCGGGGAGCTGTTTTTT.

The rearrangement joins TRBV6-1 to TRBJ1-1; D ambiguous. The germline V gene has CDR1 MNHNS and CDR2 SASEGT. The CDR3 spans 15 residues. Trimming cost V 0 bases and J 0 bases, with 8 bases left between them. Here the CDR3 reads CASSEAWGMNTEAFF. The CDR3 region has the DNA TGTGCCAGCAGTGAAGCCTGGGGAATGAACACTGAAGCTTTCTTT.

As to this clone: The sample has other DNA sequences that encode this CDR3 too. This sequence joins TRBV6-4 and TRBJ1-1; D gene unclear. Trimming took 5 bases from V and 0 from J, leaving 7 bases between them. Germline V gene sequence: CDR1 MRHNA, CDR2 SNTAGT. The CDR3 totals 13 residues. CDR3 residues: CASSTGMNTEAFF. The CDR3 nucleotides are TGTGCCAGCAGTACGGGTATGAACACTGAAGCTTTCTTT.

The rearrangement uses TRBV4-1 and TRBJ2-2; tentative D call: TRBD1 (5 bases). V lost 1 base to trimming and J lost 0 bases, with 9 bases between them. Germline V gives CDR1 MGHRA, CDR2 YSYEKL. This CDR3 is built from 16 residues. CDR3 bases: TGCGCCAGCAGCCAAGGTGGACACCCGAACACCGGGGAGCTGTTTTTT. Translated, it gives CASSQGGHPNTGELFF.

This clone is a singleton in its sample. V usage is TRBV27 and J usage is TRBJ1-3; D unresolved. Germline CDR1 MNHEY, CDR2 SMNVEV (reference sequence). The V end lost 2 bases, the J end lost 0 bases, and 8 bases lay between the germline ends. This CDR3 is built from 15 residues. Here the CDR3 DNA reads TGTGCCAGCAGTTTAGACGGAAGCTCTGGAAACACCATATATTTT. It translates to CASSLDGSSGNTIYF.

The V call is TRBV5-5, the J call TRBJ1-6, with D tentatively TRBD1 (5 bases). V was cut by 0 bases and J by 2 bases, with 6 bases left in between. This CDR3 comprises 15 residues. Germline CDR1 and CDR2: SGHKS and YYEKEE (reference sequence). The CDR3 DNA follows: TGTGCCAGCAGCTTGGGACAGACCTATAATTCACCCCTCCACTTT. It specifies CASSLGQTYNSPLHF. The variable domain in full, with the rest retrieved from reference TRBV5-5 and TRBJ1-6, is DAGVTQSPTHLIKTRGQQVTLRCSPISGHKSVSWYQQVLGQGPQFIFQYYEKEERGRGNFPDRFSARQFPNYSSELNVNALLLGDSALYLCASSLGQTYNSPLHFGNGTRLTVT.

The CDR3 is CASNDWTAGNTIYF. Written as DNA, the CDR3 is TGTGCCAGCAACGACTGGACAGCCGGAAACACCATATATTTT. This chain connects TRBV19 to TRBJ1-3; D may be TRBD1 (6 bases). The ends were cut back, 9 bases at V and 4 bases at J, with 16 bases in the middle. Germline CDR1 and CDR2: LNHDA and SQIVND (reference sequence). There are 14 residues in the CDR3.